The 30 T cell receptor beta chains listed next were all sequenced from one sample in a study of shared clonotypes between healthy human individuals. Clones were read by immunoSEQ multiplex PCR, and TCRdb kept only the in-frame ones, dropping some. Of 2 million or so clones in the sample, over 85% are singletons; the top ten hold 0.13%. Source material: naive CD4+ T cells sorted from blood. Subset defined: CD45RA+ positively selected. These receptors were obtained from a man between 18 and 35 years old in good health.

This clone was recorded once. This chain's CDR3 is CASSHRDGREKLFF. The CDR3 DNA is TGTGCCAGCAGCCACAGGGACGGCAGAGAAAAACTGTTTTTT. This chain uses TRBV7-9 with TRBJ1-4, with D possibly TRBD1 on 6 matching bases. CDR1 and CDR2 (germline): SEHNR, FQNEAQ (reference sequence). V was cut by 5 bases and J by 8 bases, with 15 bases left in between. The CDR3 is 14 amino acids.

This chain joins TRBV7-2 and TRBJ1-5; D not certain. From germline, CDR1 is SGHTA and CDR2 FQGNSA. The CDR3 length is 15 residues. Trimming took 5 bases from V and 3 from J, leaving 14 bases between them. The CDR3 DNA reads as TGTGCCAGCAGCCGCCAGTGGCAGGCCAATCAGCCCCAGCATTTT. Amino acids: CASSRQWQANQPQHF.

The V and J genes are TRBV4-3 and TRBJ1-1; D gene uncertain. Germline assignment: CDR1 LGHNA and CDR2 YSLEER. V was shortened by 1 base and J by 6 bases, with 9 bases between the two germline ends. CDR3 size: 13 residues. The CDR3 loop reads CASSQGLGAEAFF. CDR3 bases: TGCGCCAGCAGCCAAGGGTTGGGCGCTGAAGCTTTCTTT.

This clone was recorded only once. The rearrangement joins TRBV30 to TRBJ2-3, with D perhaps being TRBD1 or TRBD2 (6 bases each). Deletions cut 0 bases from V and 2 bases from J, with 12 bases between. The germline V gene encodes CDR1 GTSNPN and CDR2 SVGIG (reference sequence). CDR3 size: 15 residues. The CDR3: CAWSVPTGATDTQYF. CDR3 coding DNA: TGTGCCTGGAGTGTACCGACGGGGGCCACAGATACGCAGTATTTT.

This clone was seen a handful of times. The chain joins TRBV5-1 to TRBJ1-2, with unresolved D. CDR3 length: 14 residues. Trimming stripped 4 bases from V and 7 bases from J, with 17 bases between. Germline CDR1 reads SGHRS; CDR2 reads YFSETQ. The CDR3 loop is CASSLDVGRAGYTF. The CDR3, as DNA: TGCGCCAGCAGCCTGGACGTTGGTCGGGCTGGCTACACCTTC.

Note on this clone: A single base separates this from a much larger clone, so it may be a read error. The rearrangement uses TRBV5-1 and TRBJ2-7, with TRBD2 matching over 10 bases. Trimming cost V 3 bases and J 0 bases; bases outside gene matches: 6. This CDR3 is 16 amino acids long. Germline V gene lookup returns CDR1 SGHRS and CDR2 YFSETQ. The CDR3 here is CASSYLGLADSYEQYF. For the CDR3, the DNA is TGCGCCAGCAGCTACCTCGGACTAGCGGACTCCTACGAGCAGTACTTC.

The rearrangement uses TRBV7-9 and TRBJ1-1; D is unresolved. Trimming removed 5 bases from V and 0 bases from J, with 22 bases in between. CDR3 length: 18 residues. Germline V gene lookup returns CDR1 SEHNR and CDR2 FQNEAQ (reference sequence). CDR3 residues: CASSARFSVSKMNTEAFF. DNA of the CDR3: TGTGCCAGCAGCGCTCGGTTTTCAGTCTCGAAAATGAACACTGAAGCTTTCTTT.

The gene calls are TRBV9 and TRBJ2-1; D is unclear. The V gene's germline CDR1 is SGDLS and CDR2 YYNGEE. Trimming removed 1 base at V and 5 bases at J, with 7 bases between. The CDR3 is 13 amino acids. CDR3 bases: TGTGCCAGCAGCGTAACTACCAACAATGAGCAGTTCTTC. Protein: CASSVTTNNEQFF. Full variable domain (remainder filled in from reference TRBV9 and TRBJ2-1): DSGVTQTPKHLITATGQRVTLRCSPRSGDLSVYWYQQSLDQGLQFLIQYYNGEERAKGNILERFSAQQFPDLHSELNLSSLELGDSALYFCASSVTTNNEQFFGPGTRLTVL.

The chain is built from TRBV28 and TRBJ2-6; TRBD1 matches 8 bases. V lost 5 bases and J lost 3; bases outside the gene matches: 9. The CDR3 covers 17 residues. CDR1 MDHEN and CDR2 SYDVKM come from the germline V gene. The CDR3 nucleotides read TGTGCCAGCAGTCCAAGGACAGGGATGCTTGGGGCCAACGTCCTGACTTTC. It codes for CASSPRTGMLGANVLTF.

V gene TRBV7-8 combines with J gene TRBJ1-1; 8 nucleotides agree with TRBD1. Germline CDR1 reads SGHVS; CDR2 reads FQNEAQ. The trim removed 4 bases at V and 7 bases at J, leaving 8 bases unmatched. CDR3 length: 14 residues. CDR3 nucleotides: TGTGCCAGCAGCTCGAGGGGACAGGTGATTGAAGCTTTCTTT. It is translated as CASSSRGQVIEAFF.

The rearrangement uses TRBV5-1 and TRBJ2-7, with a tentative D call TRBD1 (6 bases). The CDR3 spans 14 residues. Deletions cut 1 base from V and 5 bases from J, with 13 bases between. CDR1 is SGHRS, CDR2 YFSETQ, per germline. CDR3 loop: CASSLSTGTHEQYF. Written as DNA, the CDR3 is TGCGCCAGCAGCTTGAGTACAGGGACCCACGAGCAGTACTTC. Based on the CDR3 plus reference TRBV5-1 and TRBJ2-7, the full variable domain is KAGVTQTPRYLIKTRGQQVTLSCSPISGHRSVSWYQQTPGQGLQFLFEYFSETQRNKGNFPGRFSGRQFSNSRSEMNVSTLELGDSALYLCASSLSTGTHEQYFGPGTRLTVT.

This chain uses TRBV5-4 with TRBJ2-2; D unclear. The germline gives CDR1 SGHNT, CDR2 YYREEE (reference sequence). This CDR3 comprises 12 residues. V lost 2 bases to trimming and J lost 7 bases, with 6 bases between them. The CDR3 spells CASSFQLGELFF. The CDR3 nucleotides read TGTGCCAGCAGCTTCCAACTCGGGGAGCTGTTTTTT. Combining the CDR3 with reference TRBV5-4 and TRBJ2-2 gives the whole variable domain ETGVTQSPTHLIKTRGQQVTLRCSSQSGHNTVSWYQQALGQGPQFIFQYYREEENGRGNFPPRFSGLQFPNYSSELNVNALELDDSALYLCASSFQLGELFFGEGSRLTVL.

This sequence joins TRBV5-1 and TRBJ2-7, with a weak D call TRBD2 (6 bases). The CDR3 spans 15 residues. The V end was cut by 0 bases, the J end by 3 bases, with 13 bases between. Germline V CDR1 and CDR2: SGHRS, YFSETQ. The CDR3 nucleotides read TGCGCCAGCAGCTTGGATCCGGGAGCGGTCTACGAGCAGTACTTC. Encoded protein: CASSLDPGAVYEQYF.

The rearrangement links TRBV12-5 to TRBJ2-7; tentative D call: TRBD2 (6 bases). This CDR3 region has 14 residues. The ends were cut back, 6 bases at V and 5 bases at J, with 17 bases in the middle. Looked up from germline, CDR1 is LGHNT and CDR2 is FRNRAP. CDR3 DNA sequence: TGTGCTAGTGGCTTACGATCAGGGACTCACGAGCAGTACTTC. Protein sequence: CASGLRSGTHEQYF.

This chain links TRBV6-5 with TRBJ2-6, with D perhaps matching TRBD1 or TRBD2 (5 bases each). The CDR3 contains 15 residues. Deletions cut 8 bases from V and 2 bases from J, with 13 bases between. Per germline, CDR1 MNHEY and CDR2 SVGAGI. CDR3 DNA sequence: TGTGCCAGCGGTGGGGGTTCTACTGGGGCCAACGTCCTGACTTTC. Translation gives CASGGGSTGANVLTF.

This chain connects TRBV5-1 to TRBJ1-4; 7 bases are shared with TRBD1. The V and J ends lost 7 bases and 3 bases, in that order; junction bases with no gene match: 9. The CDR3 is 15 residues long. Per germline, CDR1 SGHRS and CDR2 YFSETQ. CDR3 sequence reads: CASHREGASNEKLFF. CDR3 DNA: TGCGCCAGCCACCGGGAGGGGGCATCTAATGAAAAACTGTTTTTT.

This rearrangement joins TRBV7-8 to TRBJ2-7; D remains ambiguous. CDR1 and CDR2 (germline): SGHVS, FQNEAQ. The CDR3 consists of 14 residues. Trimming left V 1 base short and J 2 bases short, with 9 bases between. Written as DNA, the CDR3 is TGTGCCAGCAGCTTAGGCCCAACGGCCTACGAGCAGTACTTC. Translating it yields CASSLGPTAYEQYF.

The gene calls are TRBV2 and TRBJ2-7, with 10 bases that match TRBD2. Germline V gene lookup returns CDR1 SNHLY and CDR2 FYNNEI. The CDR3 contains 13 residues. V lost 6 bases, J lost 5 bases, and 4 bases stayed unmatched. The CDR3 reads CASRLAGTHEQYF. The CDR3 nucleotides are TGTGCCAGCAGACTAGCGGGGACCCACGAGCAGTACTTC.

CDR3 sequence reads: CASSDLASTYNEQFF. In DNA form, the CDR3 reads TGTGCCAGCAGTGATTTGGCTAGCACCTACAATGAGCAGTTCTTC. This chain connects TRBV25-1 to TRBJ2-1, with a weak D call TRBD2 (5 bases). V lost 3 bases and J lost 2, with 11 bases in between. The V gene's germline CDR1 is MGHDK and CDR2 SYGVNS. The CDR3 is 15 amino acids.

The chain recombines TRBV5-1 with TRBJ1-1; D gene unclear. The germline V gene has CDR1 SGHRS and CDR2 YFSETQ. Trimming removed 4 bases from V and 1 base from J, with 11 bases in between. The CDR3 totals 14 residues. This chain's CDR3 is CASSRRLENTEAFF. CDR3 DNA: TGCGCCAGCAGCCGACGACTGGAGAACACTGAAGCTTTCTTT.

This clone appeared a few times. CDR3 nucleotides: TGTGCCAGCCCAGGTCCCTCACGAGGCTCCTACGAGCAGTACTTC. It specifies CASPGPSRGSYEQYF. The chain links TRBV6-5 to TRBJ2-7; D gene uncertain. The CDR3 spans 15 residues. Trimming took 8 bases from V and 0 from J, leaving 17 bases between them. Germline V gene lookup returns CDR1 MNHEY and CDR2 SVGAGI.

V gene TRBV5-1 combines with J gene TRBJ2-3; D gene unclear. CDR1 is SGHRS and CDR2 is YFSETQ in the germline V gene. V was clipped by 3 bases and J by 1 base, with 9 bases between them. The CDR3 runs to 14 residues. CDR3 protein: CASSSGTRTDTQYF. For the CDR3, the DNA is TGCGCCAGCAGCTCTGGCACTCGCACAGATACGCAGTATTTT.

The rearrangement joins TRBV4-3 to TRBJ2-1; 12 positions match TRBD2. Germline V lookup: CDR1 LGHNA, CDR2 YSLEER. CDR3 length equals 16 residues. J was trimmed by 7 bases and V by 5 bases; bases with no gene match: 9. The CDR3 DNA reads as TGCGCCAGCAGCGATTCTTTAACTAGCGGGGGGAATGAGCAGTTCTTC. The encoded protein is CASSDSLTSGGNEQFF.

The rearrangement links TRBV5-1 to TRBJ2-5; TRBD2 might be the D (6 bases). The V end was cut by 0 bases, the J end by 4 bases, with 13 bases between. Looked up from germline, CDR1 is SGHRS and CDR2 is YFSETQ. The length of the CDR3 is 15 residues. CDR3 nucleotide sequence: TGCGCCAGCAGCTTGGTCGGGAGTACAGGAGAGACCCAGTACTTC. Residues: CASSLVGSTGETQYF.

This chain connects TRBV5-6 to TRBJ1-2; D is perhaps TRBD1 (5 bases). Trimming removed 0 bases from V and 6 bases from J, with 12 bases in between. Germline V lookup: CDR1 SGHDT, CDR2 YYEEEE. CDR3 size: 14 residues. The chain's CDR3 is CASSLEGGVHGYTF. The CDR3 DNA is TGTGCCAGCAGCTTGGAGGGAGGGGTGCATGGCTACACCTTC.

This chain links TRBV6-4 with TRBJ2-7; TRBD2 matches at 10 bases. The germline CDR1 and CDR2 sequences are MRHNA and SNTAGT. Unmatched junction bases numbered 8, after V lost 5 bases and J lost 7 bases. CDR3 length: 14 residues. CDR3 DNA: TGTGCCAGCAGTACCCTAGCGGGAGTAGGGGAGCAGTACTTC. The encoded protein is CASSTLAGVGEQYF.

In the case of this clone: A clone one base away is much larger, so this may be a read error. The sample carries other DNA sequences with the same CDR3. The chain combines TRBV5-1 with TRBJ1-4, with D maybe TRBD1 (5 bases). The CDR3 is made up of 15 amino acids. Germline V gives CDR1 SGHRS, CDR2 YFSETQ. Trimming pared 4 bases from V and 5 bases from J, leaving 15 bases between. This CDR3 is CASSLSGTKNEKLFF. CDR3 bases: TGCGCCAGCAGCCTGTCCGGGACCAAAAATGAAAAACTGTTTTTT.

The chain is built from TRBV4-1 and TRBJ2-5; TRBD1 aligns across 9 bases. V dropped 4 bases and J dropped 3; count of bases not matched to a gene: 6. This CDR3 is built from 15 residues. Germline V CDR1 and CDR2: MGHRA, YSYEKL. This CDR3 is CASSRTGVKEETQYF. CDR3 bases: TGCGCCAGCAGCCGGACAGGGGTCAAAGAAGAGACCCAGTACTTC.

This clone was observed a single time. The rearrangement links TRBV10-3 to TRBJ2-2, with a possible D match to TRBD1 (6 bases). CDR3 size: 14 residues. The germline V and J ends were trimmed by 10 bases and 3 bases, with 15 bases remaining between them. Germline assignment: CDR1 ENHRY and CDR2 SYGVKD. CDR3 coding DNA: TGTGCCACACGTGGGGGCCCTGACACCGGGGAGCTGTTTTTT. Its translation: CATRGGPDTGELFF.

On this clone: The sample has other DNA sequences that encode this CDR3 too. The V gene is TRBV19, the J gene TRBJ2-7; maybe TRBD1 (5 bases). This CDR3 contains 12 residues. Trimming left V 5 bases short and J 1 base short, with 6 bases between. Germline loops: CDR1 LNHDA, CDR2 SQIVND (reference sequence). CDR3 residues: CASSDSSYEQYF. The CDR3 DNA sequence: TGTGCCAGTAGTGACAGTTCCTACGAGCAGTACTTC. The whole variable domain, remainder taken from reference TRBV19 and TRBJ2-7, is DGGITQSPKYLFRKEGQNVTLSCEQNLNHDAMYWYRQDPGQGLRLIYYSQIVNDFQKGDIAEGYSVSREKKESFPLTVTSAQKNPTAFYLCASSDSSYEQYFGPGTRLTVT.